Shown below are 27 T cell receptor beta chains from a single sample sequenced in a study of control samples from healthy donors and cancer patients. The table came from immunoSEQ multiplex PCR; TCRdb's copy has only in-frame clones and leaves some out. The sample contains 230,000 or so clones, just under 95% of which appear only once. Sequencing used blood. All receptors come from a man over 45 in good health.

Worth noting for this clone: Other DNA sequences of this sample code for an identical CDR3. This rearrangement joins TRBV19 to TRBJ1-1; D call uncertain. The CDR3 length is 11 residues. V lost 7 bases and J 5 bases, leaving 8 bases between the germline ends. CDR1 and CDR2 (germline): LNHDA, SQIVND (reference sequence). CDR3 coding DNA: TGTGCCAGTAAAAGGGATACTGAAGCTTTCTTT. Translating gives CASKRDTEAFF.

The chain couples TRBV6-5 to TRBJ2-7; D possibly corresponds to TRBD2 (5 bases). Trimming pared 4 bases from V and 0 bases from J, leaving 13 bases between. This CDR3 spans 15 amino acids. Germline CDR1 reads MNHEY; CDR2 reads SVGAGI. Here the CDR3 DNA reads TGTGCCAGCAGTTTCCATAGGGAGAGCTCCTACGAGCAGTACTTC. This gives the protein CASSFHRESSYEQYF.

The chain is built from TRBV28 and TRBJ1-1; no reliable D call. The germline V gene encodes CDR1 MDHEN and CDR2 SYDVKM. CDR3 size: 13 residues. V lost 6 bases and J 4 bases, leaving 12 bases between the germline ends. In DNA form, the CDR3 reads TGTGCCAGCAGCCGGAGTCCGGTCACTGAAGCTTTCTTT. Translation: CASSRSPVTEAFF. The full variable domain, completed using reference TRBV28 and TRBJ1-1, is DVKVTQSSRYLVKRTGEKVFLECVQDMDHENMFWYRQDPGLGLRLIYFSYDVKMKEKGDIPEGYSVSREKKERFSLILESASTNQTSMYLCASSRSPVTEAFFGQGTRLTVV.

V is TRBV6-5 and J is TRBJ2-7; D unclear. The CDR3 is 13 amino acids. Trimming left V 8 bases short and J 1 base short, with 12 bases between. Germline-derived CDR1 and CDR2 are MNHEY and SVGAGI. CDR3 DNA: TGTGCCAGCCATGCCTCCGGATCCTACGAGCAGTACGTC. This gives the protein CASHASGSYEQYV.

DNA for the CDR3: TGTGCCAGCAGCTTGGTAGGGACAGGGGTATTCAATGAGCAGTTCTTC. As protein: CASSLVGTGVFNEQFF. The chain couples TRBV5-5 to TRBJ2-1; 10 bases agree with TRBD1. J gave up 6 bases and V 0 bases, and 6 bases lay outside the gene matches. The germline V gene has CDR1 SGHKS and CDR2 YYEKEE (reference sequence). The CDR3 covers 16 residues.

This chain connects TRBV19 to TRBJ1-5; D possibly corresponds to TRBD1 (6 bases). This CDR3 spans 15 amino acids. Germline loops: CDR1 LNHDA, CDR2 SQIVND (reference sequence). V lost 3 bases, J lost 7 bases, and 16 bases lay in between. This chain's CDR3 is CASSMVRGLGQPQHF. Here the CDR3 DNA reads TGTGCCAGTAGTATGGTCAGGGGATTAGGACAGCCCCAGCATTTT.

The chain carries TRBV5-1 and TRBJ1-4; possible D gene TRBD1, 6 bases. The CDR3 length is 17 residues. Per the germline V gene, CDR1 is SGHRS and CDR2 is YFSETQ. V was shortened by 0 bases and J by 0 bases, with 12 bases between the two germline ends. Here the CDR3 DNA reads TGCGCCAGCAGCTTGGAAGGGAGGGGGGCAACTAATGAAAAACTGTTTTTT. It is translated as CASSLEGRGATNEKLFF.

This sequence joins TRBV3-1 (or the pseudogene TRBV3-2) and TRBJ1-5; D is undetermined. Deletions cut 1 base from V and 1 base from J, with 5 bases between. The CDR3 totals 14 residues. Germline assignment: CDR1 LGHDT and CDR2 YNNKEL (reference sequence). CDR3 region: CASSQGTSNQPQHF. CDR3 sequence (DNA): TGTGCCAGCAGCCAAGGGACGAGCAATCAGCCCCAGCATTTT.

The genes are TRBV9 and TRBJ1-2; 7 bases agree with TRBD1. J was trimmed by 7 bases and V by 4 bases; bases with no gene match: 13. Germline loops: CDR1 SGDLS, CDR2 YYNGEE. The length of the CDR3 is 15 residues. The CDR3 nucleotides are TGTGCCAGCAGCCCCAGGCTTCTCAGGGGGTCTGGCTACACCTTC. Translated, it gives CASSPRLLRGSGYTF. Variable domain in full (rest from reference TRBV9 and TRBJ1-2): DSGVTQTPKHLITATGQRVTLRCSPRSGDLSVYWYQQSLDQGLQFLIQYYNGEERAKGNILERFSAQQFPDLHSELNLSSLELGDSALYFCASSPRLLRGSGYTFGSGTRLTVV.

The chain employs TRBV5-1 and TRBJ2-3; D unclear. This CDR3 is 13 amino acids long. Trimming removed 0 bases from V and 0 bases from J, with 2 bases in between. Germline CDR1 SGHRS, CDR2 YFSETQ. CDR3 sequence: CASSLGSTDTQYF. CDR3 DNA: TGCGCCAGCAGCTTGGGTAGCACAGATACGCAGTATTTT.

The CDR3 here is CASSLAQAGNTIYF. For the CDR3, the DNA is TGCGCCAGCAGCTTGGCACAGGCAGGAAACACCATATATTTT. The chain employs TRBV5-1 and TRBJ1-3; D is perhaps TRBD1 (5 bases). Trimming stripped 0 bases from V and 4 bases from J, with 8 bases between. The CDR3 totals 14 residues. Germline-derived CDR1 and CDR2 are SGHRS and YFSETQ.

The chain has TRBV6-5 and TRBJ2-7; 7 bases align to TRBD1. There are 13 residues in the CDR3. J gave up 3 bases and V 2 bases, and 1 base lay outside the gene matches. CDR1 is MNHEY and CDR2 is SVGAGI in the germline V gene. CDR3 bases: TGTGCCAGCAGTTACCGACAGGGCTACGAGCAGTACGTC. It encodes CASSYRQGYEQYV.

The gene calls are TRBV12-3 or TRBV12-4 and TRBJ1-1; a weak D match, TRBD1 (6 bases). V shed 7 bases and J shed 4 bases, with 13 bases lying between them. The CDR3 has 13 amino acids. The CDR3 DNA sequence: TGTGCCAGCACGAGGGGGGGGGCCACTGAAGCTTTCTTT. It translates to CASTRGGATEAFF.

The chain carries TRBV6-2 or TRBV6-3 and TRBJ1-6; D is undetermined. The CDR3 contains 18 residues. V was cut by 6 bases and J by 0 bases, with 18 bases left in between. Per the germline V gene, CDR1 is MNHEY and CDR2 is SVGEGT. This chain's CDR3 is CASSDPGRIRSYNSPLHF. The CDR3 DNA follows: TGTGCCAGCAGCGATCCTGGACGGATTCGCTCCTATAATTCACCCCTCCACTTT.

The chain employs TRBV5-5 and TRBJ1-3; no definite D call. With 2 bases removed from V and 2 bases from J, the gap between germline ends came to 5 bases. CDR1 and CDR2 from the germline V gene are SGHKS and YYEKEE (reference sequence). CDR3 length equals 13 residues. The CDR3 sequence is CASSFNPGNTIYF. CDR3 sequence (DNA): TGTGCCAGCAGCTTCAACCCTGGAAACACCATATATTTT.

V gene TRBV11-2 combines with J gene TRBJ2-3, with D perhaps TRBD2 (6 bases). Between the trimmed V and J ends, which lost 2 bases and 5 bases, there was a span of 11 bases. The CDR3 consists of 14 residues. CDR1 and CDR2 (germline): SGHAT, FQNNGV. CDR3 DNA sequence: TGTGCCAGCAGCTTAAACGGGGGTGGAGATACGCAGTATTTT. It is translated as CASSLNGGGDTQYF.

A single count supports this clone. V is TRBV2 and J is TRBJ1-5; a weak D match, TRBD1 (5 bases). The V gene's germline CDR1 is SNHLY and CDR2 FYNNEI. Deletions cut 8 bases from V and 1 base from J, with 15 bases between. The CDR3 runs to 15 residues. The DNA for the CDR3 is TGTGCCAGCCGTGGGACTCTAATGAGCAATCAGCCCCAGCATTTT. It yields the protein CASRGTLMSNQPQHF.

Only one count was recorded for this clone. The chain links TRBV7-2 to TRBJ2-3; D possibly corresponds to TRBD2 (6 bases). V was clipped by 9 bases and J by 2 bases, with 12 bases between them. Germline lookup yields CDR1 SGHTA and CDR2 FQGNSA. CDR3 length: 13 amino acids. The CDR3 sequence is CASGTGSTDTQYF. In DNA, the CDR3 is TGTGCCAGTGGGACTGGGTCCACAGATACGCAGTATTTT.

This chain links TRBV7-2 with TRBJ2-7, with 9 nucleotides matching TRBD2. Trimming at V came to 5 bases and at J to 3 bases, leaving 8 bases not matched to a gene. Germline loops: CDR1 SGHTA, CDR2 FQGNSA. The CDR3 loop spans 15 amino acids. The chain's CDR3 is CASSLGAGGYYEQYF. CDR3 bases: TGTGCCAGCAGCCTGGGAGCGGGGGGCTACTACGAGCAGTACTTC.

The chain combines TRBV6-6 with TRBJ1-2, with 7 bases lining up with TRBD1. Germline lookup yields CDR1 MNHNY and CDR2 SVGAGI (reference sequence). CDR3 length: 13 amino acids. Unmatched junction bases numbered 4, after V lost 4 bases and J lost 5 bases. The CDR3 bases are TGTGCCAGCAGTTTGGCAGGGGGATATGGCTACACCTTC. It encodes CASSLAGGYGYTF.

The chain combines TRBV5-1 with TRBJ2-2; 8 positions agree with TRBD2. Germline V CDR1 and CDR2: SGHRS, YFSETQ. The CDR3 length is 16 residues. V shed 0 bases and J 0 bases; nucleotides not matched to a gene: 1. CDR3 in amino acids: CASSLVGGANTGELFF. CDR3 bases: TGCGCCAGCAGCTTGGTCGGGGGGGCGAACACCGGGGAGCTGTTTTTT.

The chain employs TRBV12-3 or TRBV12-4 and TRBJ2-2; D unclear. Trimming took off 6 bases at V and 9 bases at J, with 11 bases between the two ends. CDR3 size: 12 residues. CDR3 DNA: TGTGCCAGCAGAGTGCTGGTAAGGGAGCTGTTTTTT. This sequence encodes CASRVLVRELFF.

CDR3 amino acids: CASTSWVGATDTQYF. In DNA, the CDR3 is TGTGCCAGCACCTCATGGGTGGGGGCGACAGATACGCAGTATTTT. The rearrangement links TRBV11-2 to TRBJ2-3; TRBD1 is a possible D gene (6 bases). In germline, CDR1 is SGHAT, CDR2 FQNNGV. This CDR3 comprises 15 residues. Deletions cut 7 bases from V and 3 bases from J, with 17 bases between.

The chain is built from TRBV29-1 and TRBJ2-5, with D possibly TRBD2 on 6 matching bases. The CDR3 is made up of 12 amino acids. Trimming took 6 bases from V and 5 from J, leaving 13 bases between them. Germline lookup yields CDR1 SQVTM and CDR2 ANQGSEA. CDR3 DNA: TGCAGCGTAACAGACCGGGGGGAGACCCAGTACTTC. This translates into CSVTDRGETQYF.

The chain has TRBV18 and TRBJ1-1, with 9 bases that match TRBD1. This CDR3 comprises 15 residues. Germline V CDR1 and CDR2: KGHSH, LQKENI. Trimming cost V 4 bases and J 4 bases; bases outside gene matches: 7. CDR3 sequence: CASSQGQGRSTEAFF. The DNA for the CDR3 is TGTGCCAGCTCACAAGGACAGGGGCGTAGCACTGAAGCTTTCTTT.

The chain couples TRBV7-9 to TRBJ2-3, with a possible D match to TRBD2 (6 bases). Trimming took off 9 bases at V and 6 bases at J, with 16 bases between the two ends. Germline V gene sequence: CDR1 SEHNR, CDR2 FQNEAQ (reference sequence). CDR3 length: 13 residues. DNA of the CDR3: TGTGCCAGTTCGGTCGCGGGGTCGGATACGCAGTATTTT. Translating gives CASSVAGSDTQYF.

As DNA, the CDR3 is TGTGCCACCAGTGATTCAGGGAAGTCCTATGGCTACACCTTC. It is translated as CATSDSGKSYGYTF. This chain uses TRBV24-1 with TRBJ1-2; a possible D gene is TRBD1 (5 bases). Germline CDR1 and CDR2: KGHDR and SFDVKD. This CDR3 has 14 residues. V lost 2 bases and J 4 bases, leaving 10 bases between the germline ends.